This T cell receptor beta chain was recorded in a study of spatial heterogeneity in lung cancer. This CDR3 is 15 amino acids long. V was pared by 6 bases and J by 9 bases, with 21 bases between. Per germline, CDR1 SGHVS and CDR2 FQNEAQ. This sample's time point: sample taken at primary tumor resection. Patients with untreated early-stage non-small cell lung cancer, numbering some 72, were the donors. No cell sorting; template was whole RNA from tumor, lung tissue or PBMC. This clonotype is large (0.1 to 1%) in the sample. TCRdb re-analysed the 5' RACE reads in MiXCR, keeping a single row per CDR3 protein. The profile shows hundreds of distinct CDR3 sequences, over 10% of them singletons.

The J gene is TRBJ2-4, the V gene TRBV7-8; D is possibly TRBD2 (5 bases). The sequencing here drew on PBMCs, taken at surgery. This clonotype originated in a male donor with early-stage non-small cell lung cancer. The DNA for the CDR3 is TGTGCCAGCAGGAGTAACGAGGGTCGGTATGGCATTCAGTACTTC. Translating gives CASRSNEGRYGIQYF.